This entry describes one T cell receptor (beta chain). Its antigen is not identified. This record comes from a study of Tregs in tolerant kidney transplant recipients. Findings and caveats of the study: Nucleotide sequences could not be compared across some patients' samples due to primer changes.

Clones were read by immunoSEQ multiplex PCR, and TCRdb kept only the in-frame ones, dropping some. The sample contains about 73,000 clones, about 98% of which appear only once. This CDR3 has 15 amino acids. Germline-derived CDR1 and CDR2 are MDHEN and SYDVKM. V trimming: 6 bases; J trimming: 5 bases; junction bases outside the gene matches: 9. The clonotype originates from a human donor who received a combined kidney and bone marrow transplant. This rearrangement joins TRBV28 to TRBJ2-5; 10 nucleotides match TRBD2. Sequencing was performed on CD4+ T cells from blood, taken before the transplant. For the CDR3, the DNA is TGTGCCAGCAGCCGCCAGCGGGGGGGCCGGGAGACCCAGTACTTC. Translation: CASSRQRGGRETQYF.